This TCR beta chain was captured by sequencing in a study of cytomegalovirus exposure and HLA in healthy donors. Primers: 60 Vbeta forward and 13 Jbeta reverse. Original analysis: A later analysis counted around 74 million unique TCR beta chains, some 11 million shared. Sequenced by immunoSEQ multiplex PCR; TCRdb stores in-frame clones only, minus some. V and J calls and clone size are as listed in that table; D and trimming were resolved from the DNA. The data show more than 90,000 clones, 70% to 80% seen once. Study-level points and caveats: 150 or so TCR beta chains were listed as cytomegalovirus-associated.

Deletions cut 5 bases from V and 4 bases from J, with 13 bases between. The CDR3 length is 14 residues. Germline-derived CDR1 and CDR2 are SGHRS and YFSETQ. On this clone: The antigen is not known.

Sequencing input: PBMCs. V usage is TRBV5-1 and J usage is TRBJ2-1; D might be TRBD2 (5 bases). The receptor comes from a woman in her forties or fifties in good health and CMV-seropositive. The CDR3 here is CASRAGGTYNEQFF. In nucleotides, the CDR3 is TGCGCCAGCAGAGCAGGAGGAACATACAATGAGCAGTTCTTC.